The 26 T cell receptor beta chains below were found in one sample sequenced in a study of T cell responses to AZD1222 COVID-19 vaccine. Only in-frame clones appear in the TCRdb table, and some are missing; sequencing was by immunoSEQ multiplex PCR. The table has about 120,000 clones, 70% to 90% seen once. Sequencing used peripheral blood, obtained on day 0 of MenACWY control vaccination. All receptors derive from an adult in good health.

This chain uses TRBV23-1 with TRBJ2-4; 7 nucleotides align to TRBD1. TRBV23-1 is classed as an ORF, of uncertain function. This CDR3 comprises 12 residues. The J segment lost 8 bases and the V segment lost 3 bases, leaving 1 base of the junction unmatched. CDR3 sequence reads: CASSHTGDIQYF. The CDR3 nucleotides read TGCGCCAGCAGTCACACAGGGGACATTCAGTACTTC.

This clone was observed a handful of times. V usage is TRBV9 and J usage is TRBJ1-6, with D tentatively TRBD1 (5 bases). The length of the CDR3 is 13 residues. Germline assignment: CDR1 SGDLS and CDR2 YYNGEE. V was cut by 0 bases and J by 10 bases, with 8 bases left in between. CDR3 coding DNA: TGTGCCAGCAGCGTAGAGGGGTCCTCACCCCTCCACTTT. Amino acid sequence: CASSVEGSSPLHF.

The chain links TRBV28 to TRBJ2-5; D gene unclear. Trimming cost V 5 bases and J 5 bases, with 18 bases left between them. The CDR3 runs 15 residues. Germline V gives CDR1 MDHEN, CDR2 SYDVKM. CDR3 in DNA: TGTGCCAGCAGTATTAAGTTCGCGGCTCGGGAGACCCAGTACTTC. It codes for CASSIKFAARETQYF.

V and J are TRBV7-2 and TRBJ2-7; perhaps D is TRBD1 or TRBD2 (5 bases each). Trimming removed 6 bases at V and 3 bases at J, with 12 bases between. The CDR3 totals 13 residues. CDR1 is SGHTA, CDR2 FQGNSA, per germline. CDR3 amino acids: CASRTGTNYEQYF. CDR3 DNA sequence: TGTGCCAGCAGAACCGGGACGAACTACGAGCAGTACTTC.

V gene TRBV7-2 combines with J gene TRBJ2-2, with a tentative D call TRBD1 (5 bases). CDR1 is SGHTA and CDR2 is FQGNSA in the germline V gene. V was clipped by 2 bases and J by 6 bases, with 13 bases between them. There are 15 residues in the CDR3. The CDR3 nucleotides are TGTGCCAGCAGCTTACGGGCAGGGTGGTCCGGGGAGCTGTTTTTT. It yields the protein CASSLRAGWSGELFF.

The CDR3 reads CASSWMGGTGYNEQFF. CDR3 DNA: TGTGCCAGCAGCTGGATGGGGGGGACGGGGTACAATGAGCAGTTCTTC. The chain has TRBV5-4 and TRBJ2-1; TRBD2 aligns across 7 bases. The trim removed 3 bases at V and 4 bases at J, leaving 10 bases unmatched. The CDR3 has 16 residues. Looked up from germline, CDR1 is SGHNT and CDR2 is YYREEE (reference sequence).

The chain joins TRBV14 to TRBJ2-2; no firm D call. Germline lookup yields CDR1 SGHDN and CDR2 FVKESK. With 1 base removed from V and 3 bases from J, the gap between germline ends came to 3 bases. The CDR3 is made up of 13 amino acids. CDR3 DNA sequence: TGTGCCAGCAGCCAAGCATACACCGGGGAGCTGTTTTTT. Its translation is CASSQAYTGELFF.

The rearrangement uses TRBV3-1 (or the pseudogene TRBV3-2) and TRBJ2-2; 10 nucleotides match TRBD2. The CDR3 runs 16 residues. Germline V CDR1 and CDR2: LGHDT, YNNKEL (reference sequence). The V and J ends lost 1 base and 1 base, in that order; junction bases with no gene match: 0. CDR3 nucleotide sequence: TGTGCCAGCAGCCAAGGACTAGCGGGGAACACCGGGGAGCTGTTTTTT. This encodes CASSQGLAGNTGELFF.

CDR3 region: CASRRTGGESEGNTIYF. For the CDR3, the DNA is TGTGCCAGCAGACGGACAGGGGGCGAATCGGAAGGAAACACCATATATTTT. The genes are TRBV9 and TRBJ1-3, with TRBD1 matching 11 bases. Germline V gene sequence: CDR1 SGDLS, CDR2 YYNGEE. The CDR3 spans 17 residues. V lost 5 bases and J lost 4; bases outside the gene matches: 11.

The V call is TRBV2, the J call TRBJ2-3; D remains ambiguous. This CDR3 region has 14 residues. Germline V gives CDR1 SNHLY, CDR2 FYNNEI. V shed 4 bases and J shed 1 base, with 9 bases lying between them. CDR3 nucleotides: TGTGCCAGCAGTGGACTCTATCGCACAGATACGCAGTATTTT. It encodes CASSGLYRTDTQYF.

The chain employs TRBV18 and TRBJ1-4; no definite D call. V lost 6 bases to trimming and J lost 5 bases, with 13 bases between them. Per germline, CDR1 KGHSH and CDR2 LQKENI. The CDR3 loop spans 14 amino acids. CDR3 coding DNA: TGTGCCAGCTCCGCCCGCAGCGCCAATGAAAAACTGTTTTTT. Residues: CASSARSANEKLFF.

This chain uses TRBV5-5 with TRBJ1-2; D not resolved. Germline V lookup: CDR1 SGHKS, CDR2 YYEKEE (reference sequence). Trimming removed 0 bases at V and 8 bases at J, with 17 bases between. This CDR3 has 15 amino acids. CDR3 in amino acids: CASSLDPANAGGYTF. CDR3 in DNA: TGTGCCAGCAGCTTGGACCCGGCGAATGCGGGAGGCTACACCTTC.

The chain links TRBV6-5 to TRBJ1-5, with 7 nucleotides matching TRBD1. The V and J ends lost 4 bases and 5 bases, in that order; junction bases with no gene match: 8. From germline, CDR1 is MNHEY and CDR2 SVGAGI. CDR3 length equals 15 residues. CDR3 loop: CASSFARGMDQPQHF. Here the CDR3 DNA reads TGTGCCAGCAGTTTTGCCAGGGGGATGGATCAGCCCCAGCATTTT.

The rearrangement joins TRBV7-2 to TRBJ1-5; tentative D call: TRBD1 (5 bases). The CDR3 contains 12 residues. V was cut by 5 bases and J by 9 bases, with 11 bases left in between. Germline V gene lookup returns CDR1 SGHTA and CDR2 FQGNSA. The CDR3 nucleotides are TGTGCCAGCAGCGCCCCGCAGGGGCCCCAGCATTTT. This sequence encodes CASSAPQGPQHF.

The rearrangement links TRBV18 to TRBJ1-5; TRBD1 agrees at 9 bases. The CDR3 extends over 16 amino acids. V was clipped by 4 bases and J by 1 base; unmatched bases: 5. Germline-derived CDR1 and CDR2 are KGHSH and LQKENI. The CDR3 nucleotides are TGTGCCAGCTCACTCGCGACAGGGGGAAGCAATCAGCCCCAGCATTTT. The encoded protein is CASSLATGGSNQPQHF.

The chain links TRBV6-2 or TRBV6-3 to TRBJ2-5; D call uncertain. V was cut by 0 bases and J by 0 bases, with 14 bases left in between. Per germline, CDR1 MNHEY and CDR2 SVGEGT. This CDR3 has 17 amino acids. The CDR3 region is CASSYSKGNLNQETQYF. In nucleotides, the CDR3 is TGTGCCAGCAGTTACTCGAAAGGAAACCTAAACCAAGAGACCCAGTACTTC.

The CDR3 DNA follows: TGTGCCAGCAGCCAAGGGACAGGGCTCACCGGGGAGCTGTTTTTT. Its protein is CASSQGTGLTGELFF. The chain links TRBV3-1 (or the pseudogene TRBV3-2) to TRBJ2-2, with TRBD1 matching 8 bases. The CDR3 sequence is 15 residues long. Losses at the gene ends were 1 base for V and 4 bases for J; bases not matched to a gene: 2. CDR1 LGHDT and CDR2 YNNKEL come from the germline V gene (reference sequence).

This chain uses TRBV15 with TRBJ2-7, with 10 bases identical to TRBD2. CDR1 is LNHNV and CDR2 is YYDKDF in the germline V gene (reference sequence). With V trimmed by 3 bases and J by 4 bases, 12 bases remained unmatched. This CDR3 has 17 amino acids. The CDR3, as DNA: TGTGCCACCAGCAGCGCCCGTGGAGCGGGGGGGTTTTACGAGCAGTACTTC. It encodes CATSSARGAGGFYEQYF. The whole variable domain, filled in from reference TRBV15 and TRBJ2-7, reads DAMVIQNPRYQVTQFGKPVTLSCSQTLNHNVMYWYQQKSSQAPKLLFHYYDKDFNNEADTPDNFQSRRPNTSFCFLDIRSPGLGDTAMYLCATSSARGAGGFYEQYFGPGTRLTVT.

This chain joins TRBV19 and TRBJ1-1; D is possibly TRBD1 (5 bases). The CDR3 is made up of 14 amino acids. Trimming took off 7 bases at V and 1 base at J, with 13 bases between the two ends. CDR1 LNHDA and CDR2 SQIVND come from the germline V gene (reference sequence). For the CDR3, the DNA is TGTGCCAGTAATTGGGGCGCAGGGAACACTGAAGCTTTCTTT. Translated, it gives CASNWGAGNTEAFF.

The CDR3 spells CASSFGINYGYTF. The CDR3 DNA reads TGTGCCAGCAGCTTCGGGATAAACTATGGCTACACCTTC. The V and J genes are TRBV7-9 and TRBJ1-2, with D unclear. The germline V gene encodes CDR1 SEHNR and CDR2 FQNEAQ (reference sequence). This CDR3 region has 13 residues. Trimming left V 3 bases short and J 2 bases short, with 7 bases between.

The rearrangement joins TRBV5-1 to TRBJ2-5; D not resolved. V was trimmed by 0 bases and J by 1 base, leaving 10 bases between them. CDR3 length: 15 amino acids. Germline CDR1 reads SGHRS; CDR2 reads YFSETQ. CDR3 protein: CASSLDGSLQETQYF. The DNA for the CDR3 is TGCGCCAGCAGCTTGGATGGGTCACTCCAAGAGACCCAGTACTTC.

This chain links TRBV6-2 or TRBV6-3 with TRBJ1-5; D might be TRBD1 (5 bases). V was clipped by 2 bases and J by 0 bases, with 11 bases between them. The CDR3 is 16 amino acids. Germline CDR1 and CDR2: MNHEY and SVGEGT. The CDR3 protein is CASSYMGGYSNQPQHF. As DNA, the CDR3 is TGTGCCAGCAGTTACATGGGGGGGTATAGCAATCAGCCCCAGCATTTT.

The chain recombines TRBV19 with TRBJ1-2, with TRBD1 identical over 9 bases. This CDR3 has 14 residues. With V trimmed by 5 bases and J by 5 bases, 6 bases remained unmatched. CDR1 is LNHDA and CDR2 is SQIVND in the germline V gene (reference sequence). In DNA, the CDR3 is TGTGCCAGTAGTTCCTTCGACAGGGGGTATGGCTACACCTTC. It specifies CASSSFDRGYGYTF. Combining the CDR3 with reference TRBV19 and TRBJ1-2 gives the whole variable domain DGGITQSPKYLFRKEGQNVTLSCEQNLNHDAMYWYRQDPGQGLRLIYYSQIVNDFQKGDIAEGYSVSREKKESFPLTVTSAQKNPTAFYLCASSSFDRGYGYTFGSGTRLTVV.

This chain uses TRBV5-1 with TRBJ2-7; D gene uncertain. This CDR3 contains 14 residues. Deletions cut 2 bases from V and 2 bases from J, with 11 bases between. Per germline, CDR1 SGHRS and CDR2 YFSETQ. CDR3 sequence (DNA): TGCGCCAGCAGCTTTGAAGGGTTCACCTACGAGCAGTACTTC. Residues: CASSFEGFTYEQYF. The whole variable domain, filled in from reference TRBV5-1 and TRBJ2-7, reads KAGVTQTPRYLIKTRGQQVTLSCSPISGHRSVSWYQQTPGQGLQFLFEYFSETQRNKGNFPGRFSGRQFSNSRSEMNVSTLELGDSALYLCASSFEGFTYEQYFGPGTRLTVT.

This chain uses TRBV7-2 with TRBJ1-1, with D possibly TRBD1 on 5 matching bases. Trimming removed 3 bases at V and 4 bases at J, with 9 bases between. The CDR3 extends over 13 amino acids. CDR1 and CDR2 (germline): SGHTA, FQGNSA. Here the CDR3 DNA reads TGTGCCAGCAGCTTCATCCAGGGCACTGAAGCTTTCTTT. Translating it yields CASSFIQGTEAFF. Looking up the rest from reference TRBV7-2 and TRBJ1-1 gives the full variable domain: GAGVSQSPSNKVTEKGKDVELRCDPISGHTALYWYRQSLGQGLEFLIYFQGNSAPDKSGLPSDRFSAERTGGSVSTLTIQRTQQEDSAVYLCASSFIQGTEAFFGQGTRLTVV.

The chain has TRBV5-8 and TRBJ1-5, with D perhaps TRBD1 (5 bases). Germline CDR1 is SGHTS and CDR2 is YDEGEE. CDR3 length: 14 residues. Between the trimmed V and J ends, which lost 1 base and 5 bases, there was a span of 10 bases. The CDR3 protein is CASSLSSTDQPQHF. The CDR3 DNA sequence: TGTGCCAGCAGCTTGAGCTCGACAGATCAGCCCCAGCATTTT. Drawing the rest from reference TRBV5-8 and TRBJ1-5, the complete variable domain is EAGVTQSPTHLIKTRGQQATLRCSPISGHTSVYWYQQALGLGLQFLLWYDEGEERNRGNFPPRFSGRQFPNYSSELNVNALELEDSALYLCASSLSSTDQPQHFGDGTRLSIL.